Listed below are T cell receptor beta chains from one sample, sequenced in a study of blood T cell repertoires in COVID-19. TCRdb keeps only in-frame clones here, not all; method: immunoSEQ multiplex PCR. Of about 66,000 clones in the sample, approximately 82% are singletons; the top ten hold about 6.2%. Material: peripheral blood. The receptor source for this set is a man in his sixties with acute or convalescent COVID-19. Both conserved end residues are part of each CDR3. Only some rows state a clone size, as once, few, many or a class for expanded clones.

CDR3 protein | J gene | V gene | clone size
CASTATLNQPQHF | TRBJ1-5 | TRBV6-5 | -
CASSLGQVSYNEQFF | TRBJ2-1 | TRBV5-8 | -
CATSAGGNQPQHF | TRBJ1-5 | TRBV24-1 | -
CASSVATGTGYGDGYTF | TRBJ1-2 | TRBV9 | -
CASSLPWTSRYGYTF | TRBJ1-2 | TRBV7-9 | -
CASTLGRANTEAFF | TRBJ1-1 | TRBV11-3 | -
CASSTDSNQPQHF | TRBJ1-5 | TRBV5-1 | few
CATSGGFDYGYTF | TRBJ1-2 | TRBV24-1 | once
CASSQLSDEQYF | TRBJ2-7 | TRBV3-1/TRBV3-2 | -
CASSQHPSGGRTSNYGYTF | TRBJ1-2 | TRBV3-1/TRBV3-2 | -
CASSPGRGGLSNEQYF | TRBJ2-7 | TRBV5-4 | -
CASSDEGLRETQYF | TRBJ2-5 | TRBV13 | -
CASSLGRGSYEQYF | TRBJ2-7 | TRBV7-2 | -
CASSLIRSGELFF | TRBJ2-2 | TRBV11-3 | -
CASSQDVQGSQPSYGYTF | TRBJ1-2 | TRBV4-3 | -
CASSPRLGASNQPQHF | TRBJ1-5 | TRBV19 | -
CASSLGAGYGYGYTF | TRBJ1-2 | TRBV7-2 | once
CASSEEGVAGGPGETQYF | TRBJ2-5 | TRBV2 | -
CASSRRAGLNTEAFF | TRBJ1-1 | TRBV7-9 | -